Shown below are 20 T cell receptor beta chains from a single sample sequenced in a study of beta chain features in type 1 diabetes. The study reverse transcribed the entire isolated RNA, so it sequenced expressed TCRB transcripts. Profiling relied on immunoSEQ multiplex PCR, and the TCRdb table lists in-frame clones only, not all of them. This sample has roughly 310,000 clones, with roughly 9.6% found just once. The sequenced sample consisted of naive CD4+ T cells from blood. The origin of the receptors is a young woman in good health.

This clone has just a few counts. The V gene is TRBV29-1, the J gene TRBJ1-2, with a weak D call TRBD1 (6 bases). V was pared by 1 base and J by 5 bases, with 14 bases between. This CDR3 has 14 residues. Germline V gene sequence: CDR1 SQVTM, CDR2 ANQGSEA. The CDR3 DNA sequence: TGCAGCGTTGAAGGAGGGGACATGGAATATGGCTACACCTTC. Translation gives CSVEGGDMEYGYTF.

The genes are TRBV6-1 and TRBJ2-5, with 12 bases matching TRBD1. This CDR3 contains 16 residues. CDR1 MNHNS and CDR2 SASEGT come from the germline V gene. V shed 5 bases, J shed 4 bases, and the junction held 8 bases outside the gene matches. This chain's CDR3 is CASSKGTGGLLETQYF. As DNA, the CDR3 is TGTGCCAGCAGTAAAGGGACAGGGGGCCTCCTAGAGACCCAGTACTTC.

The chain joins TRBV9 to TRBJ2-2, with TRBD1 as a possible D gene (6 bases). Between the trimmed V and J ends, which lost 1 base and 1 base, there was a span of 11 bases. In germline, CDR1 is SGDLS, CDR2 YYNGEE. CDR3 length equals 16 residues. The CDR3 spells CASSVSGQMNTGELFF. Written as DNA, the CDR3 is TGTGCCAGCAGCGTAAGCGGACAGATGAACACCGGGGAGCTGTTTTTT.

This clone appeared a few times. This sequence joins TRBV5-1 and TRBJ2-1, with 9 bases fitting TRBD2. CDR3 size: 16 residues. Trimming removed 3 bases from V and 5 bases from J; junction bases left unmatched: 9. In germline, CDR1 is SGHRS, CDR2 YFSETQ. CDR3 DNA: TGCGCCAGCAGCTCTACGACTAGCGGCAATCACAATGAGCAGTTCTTC. Translating gives CASSSTTSGNHNEQFF. Full variable domain (remainder filled in from reference TRBV5-1 and TRBJ2-1): KAGVTQTPRYLIKTRGQQVTLSCSPISGHRSVSWYQQTPGQGLQFLFEYFSETQRNKGNFPGRFSGRQFSNSRSEMNVSTLELGDSALYLCASSSTTSGNHNEQFFGPGTRLTVL.

This clone has more than one count but fewer than ten. The chain employs TRBV2 and TRBJ1-5; 10 nucleotides match TRBD1. Germline V gives CDR1 SNHLY, CDR2 FYNNEI. The CDR3 is 15 amino acids. The V and J ends lost 8 bases and 1 base, in that order; junction bases with no gene match: 5. CDR3 sequence reads: CASVRQGASNQPQHF. In nucleotides, the CDR3 is TGTGCCAGCGTACGACAGGGGGCGAGCAATCAGCCCCAGCATTTT.

This clone appeared a single time. The chain recombines TRBV28 with TRBJ1-1; D gene unclear. Looked up from germline, CDR1 is MDHEN and CDR2 is SYDVKM. The ends were cut back, 0 bases at V and 7 bases at J, with 15 bases in the middle. The CDR3 contains 15 residues. Here the CDR3 DNA reads TGTGCCAGCAGTTTATGGGTACCCCAGCGCGGTGAAGCTTTCTTT. Translation: CASSLWVPQRGEAFF.

This sequence joins TRBV7-3 and TRBJ2-5; 7 nucleotides agree with TRBD2. The CDR3 has 14 amino acids. The J segment lost 4 bases and the V segment lost 1 base, leaving 3 bases of the junction unmatched. The V gene's germline CDR1 is SGHTA and CDR2 FQGTGA. This CDR3 is CASSLMGEGETQYF. CDR3 nucleotides: TGTGCCAGCAGCTTAATGGGGGAGGGAGAGACCCAGTACTTC.

This clone has more than one count but fewer than ten. This chain uses TRBV30 with TRBJ2-1, with D tentatively TRBD2 (6 bases). This CDR3 has 15 residues. CDR1 GTSNPN and CDR2 SVGIG come from the germline V gene (reference sequence). With 4 bases removed from V and 2 bases from J, the gap between germline ends came to 15 bases. The CDR3, as DNA: TGTGCCTGGACCGGGAGAAGGGGTACCTACAATGAGCAGTTCTTC. Translation gives CAWTGRRGTYNEQFF.

The genes are TRBV11-2 and TRBJ2-7; 8 positions agree with TRBD1. V lost 6 bases to trimming and J lost 6 bases; unmatched junction nucleotides: 4. From germline, CDR1 is SGHAT and CDR2 FQNNGV. The CDR3 length is 12 residues. The chain's CDR3 is CASRRTGREQYF. Here the CDR3 DNA reads TGTGCCAGCAGGCGGACAGGGCGCGAGCAGTACTTC. The variable domain in full, with the rest retrieved from reference TRBV11-2 and TRBJ2-7, is EAGVAQSPRYKIIEKRQSVAFWCNPISGHATLYWYQQILGQGPKLLIQFQNNGVVDDSQLPKDRFSAERLKGVDSTLKIQPAKLEDSAVYLCASRRTGREQYFGPGTRLTVT.

This chain connects TRBV30 to TRBJ2-4; perhaps TRBD2 as D (6 bases). The CDR3 has 15 residues. V was shortened by 0 bases and J by 5 bases, with 14 bases between the two germline ends. Germline values: CDR1 GTSNPN, CDR2 SVGIG (reference sequence). The CDR3 reads CAWSVRGGPQNIQYF. As DNA, the CDR3 is TGTGCCTGGAGTGTAAGGGGAGGACCACAAAACATTCAGTACTTC.

This chain joins TRBV7-2 and TRBJ2-5; D unclear. Per the germline V gene, CDR1 is SGHTA and CDR2 is FQGNSA. The V end was cut by 1 base, the J end by 1 base, with 13 bases between. The CDR3 spans 16 residues. DNA of the CDR3: TGTGCCAGCAGCTTAGTCGGTCCAGGCCCCCAAGAGACCCAGTACTTC. This gives the protein CASSLVGPGPQETQYF.

V and J are TRBV5-1 and TRBJ2-7; the match to TRBD2 covers 14 bases. J lost 5 bases, V lost 4 bases, and 5 bases had no gene match. Per germline, CDR1 SGHRS and CDR2 YFSETQ. The CDR3 runs to 15 residues. CDR3 in DNA: TGCGCCAGCAGCACAGGACTAGCGGGAGGTGACGAGCAGTACTTC. Its protein product is CASSTGLAGGDEQYF.

This clone has only a few counts. Additional DNA sequences in this sample encode the identical CDR3. The CDR3: CASSPSLAGGPYNEQFF. CDR3 sequence (DNA): TGTGCCAGCAGTCCTTCTCTAGCGGGAGGCCCGTACAATGAGCAGTTCTTC. The chain combines TRBV9 with TRBJ2-1; 11 positions match TRBD2. Trimming removed 5 bases from V and 4 bases from J; junction bases left unmatched: 11. CDR1 is SGDLS and CDR2 is YYNGEE in the germline V gene. This CDR3 has 17 amino acids. Complete variable domain (other parts from reference TRBV9 and TRBJ2-1): DSGVTQTPKHLITATGQRVTLRCSPRSGDLSVYWYQQSLDQGLQFLIQYYNGEERAKGNILERFSAQQFPDLHSELNLSSLELGDSALYFCASSPSLAGGPYNEQFFGPGTRLTVL.

In this sample, this clone turned up a few times. The chain combines TRBV10-3 with TRBJ2-1; TRBD2 matches at 12 bases. The CDR3 loop spans 15 amino acids. V gave up 2 bases and J gave up 4 bases; unmatched junction bases: 0. Germline V lookup: CDR1 ENHRY, CDR2 SYGVKD. CDR3 sequence reads: CAISELAGGYNEQFF. The CDR3 DNA is TGTGCCATCAGTGAGCTAGCGGGAGGGTACAATGAGCAGTTCTTC.

This clone was seen only a few times. J is TRBJ2-3 and V is TRBV5-4; weak D call: TRBD2 (6 bases). Germline CDR1 reads SGHNT; CDR2 reads YYREEE (reference sequence). The V gene lost 1 base and the J gene lost 0 bases, with 9 bases spanning the gap. The CDR3 length is 15 residues. CDR3 bases: TGTGCCAGCAGCTTGTGGGCGGGAAGCACAGATACGCAGTATTTT. It yields the protein CASSLWAGSTDTQYF.

The chain joins TRBV5-1 to TRBJ2-5; D is unclear. Looked up from germline, CDR1 is SGHRS and CDR2 is YFSETQ. The ends were cut back, 4 bases at V and 2 bases at J, with 9 bases in the middle. The CDR3 extends over 13 amino acids. CDR3 sequence (DNA): TGCGCCAGCAGCATGACTTTTCAAGAGACCCAGTACTTC. Encoded protein: CASSMTFQETQYF. The full variable domain, in which reference TRBV5-1 and TRBJ2-5 provide the parts outside the CDR3, is KAGVTQTPRYLIKTRGQQVTLSCSPISGHRSVSWYQQTPGQGLQFLFEYFSETQRNKGNFPGRFSGRQFSNSRSEMNVSTLELGDSALYLCASSMTFQETQYFGPGTRLLVL.

The gene calls are TRBV9 and TRBJ2-5; 11 nucleotides line up with TRBD2. This CDR3 contains 16 residues. V lost 0 bases, J lost 4 bases, and 5 bases stayed unmatched. Germline CDR1 is SGDLS and CDR2 is YYNGEE. The CDR3 reads CASSVGLAGIGETQYF. CDR3 in DNA: TGTGCCAGCAGCGTAGGACTAGCGGGGATTGGAGAGACCCAGTACTTC.

The chain joins TRBV5-6 to TRBJ2-5; no clear D gene. With 3 bases removed from V and 5 bases from J, the gap between germline ends came to 8 bases. Per germline, CDR1 SGHDT and CDR2 YYEEEE. CDR3 length: 12 amino acids. CDR3 coding DNA: TGTGCCAGCAGCTCCTCCGGTGAGACCCAGTACTTC. Translating it yields CASSSSGETQYF.

The V and J genes are TRBV29-1 and TRBJ2-1; 10 positions agree with TRBD1. V dropped 1 base and J dropped 1; count of bases not matched to a gene: 7. The CDR3 consists of 17 residues. Germline-derived CDR1 and CDR2 are SQVTM and ANQGSEA. CDR3 in amino acids: CSVEADRGMGSYNEQFF. In nucleotides, the CDR3 is TGCAGCGTTGAAGCGGACAGGGGGATGGGGTCCTACAATGAGCAGTTCTTC.

This clone was counted a few times. The chain employs TRBV18 and TRBJ1-2; weak D call: TRBD1 (6 bases). Trimming stripped 0 bases from V and 8 bases from J, with 10 bases between. CDR3 length equals 13 residues. In germline, CDR1 is KGHSH, CDR2 LQKENI. CDR3 sequence reads: CASSPPAGVGYTF. DNA for the CDR3: TGTGCCAGCTCACCACCGGCAGGGGTCGGCTACACCTTC.